This T cell receptor (beta chain) derives from a study of blood T cell repertoires in COVID-19. V was shortened by 6 bases and J by 0 bases, with 12 bases between the two germline ends. The germline V gene encodes CDR1 MGHDK and CDR2 SYGVNS. This CDR3 spans 16 amino acids. This table comes from immunoSEQ multiplex PCR, and its TCRdb copy is limited to in-frame clones, with some not included. The sample yields tens of thousands of clones, 75% to 90% seen once. This receptor was identified in a human donor with acute or convalescent COVID-19. The donor label of this sample is uncertain. Sequencing input: peripheral blood. The chain links TRBV25-1 to TRBJ2-6; weak D call: TRBD1 (6 bases). As DNA, the CDR3 is TGTGCCAGCAGCGAGAGGGGGAACTCTGGGGCCAACGTCCTGACTTTC. It encodes CASSERGNSGANVLTF. Drawing the rest from reference TRBV25-1 and TRBJ2-6, the complete variable domain is EADIYQTPRYLVIGTGKKITLECSQTMGHDKMYWYQQDPGMELHLIHYSYGVNSTEKGDLSSESTVSRIRTEHFPLTLESARPSHTSQYLCASSERGNSGANVLTFGAGSRLTVL.